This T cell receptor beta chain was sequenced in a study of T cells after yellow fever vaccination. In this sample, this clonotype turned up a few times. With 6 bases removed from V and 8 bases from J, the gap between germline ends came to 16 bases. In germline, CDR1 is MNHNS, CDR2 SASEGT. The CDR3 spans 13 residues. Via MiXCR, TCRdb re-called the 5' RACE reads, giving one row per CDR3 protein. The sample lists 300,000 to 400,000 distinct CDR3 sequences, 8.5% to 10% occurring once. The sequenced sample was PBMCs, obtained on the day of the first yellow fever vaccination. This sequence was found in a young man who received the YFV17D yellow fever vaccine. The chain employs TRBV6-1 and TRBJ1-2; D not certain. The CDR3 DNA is TGTGCCAGCAGGCCCGACATCCGCGGGGGCTACACCTTC. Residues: CASRPDIRGGYTF.